This T cell receptor beta chain was captured in a study of T-cell reconstitution after alpha-beta-depleted transplantation in children. Study-level results: Fresh T-cell production supplied most of the T-cell counts and diversity seen one year after transplant. Surviving recipient T cells and thymic progenitors accounted for the high day-60 TCRbeta diversity observed in some patients.

Many counts were recorded for this clonotype. As yet, its antigen is unknown. The V gene end was trimmed by 2 bases and the J gene end by 6 bases; junction bases not matched to a gene: 19. This CDR3 contains 19 residues. Germline loops: CDR1 MNHEY, CDR2 SVGAGI. Unique molecular identifiers tagged the TCRbeta library. One entry per CDR3 protein, called by TCRdb with MiXCR from the PCR reads. The sample has some 300,000 distinct CDR3 sequences, 6% to 10% seen once. This receptor was taken from a female patient aged 2 to 10 who had a stem cell transplant for Fanconi anemia, so the T cells may come from the graft donor. The material was peripheral blood, obtained 360 days after TCRalphabeta/CD19-depleted stem cell transplant. The V and J genes are TRBV6-5 and TRBJ2-1; the match to TRBD2 covers 7 bases. Here the CDR3 reads CASSYPTASGTYLSNEQFF. CDR3 coding DNA: TGTGCCAGCAGTTACCCGACCGCGAGCGGGACGTATCTCTCCAATGAGCAGTTCTTC.